This T cell receptor (beta chain) was obtained from a study of T cell responses to AZD1222 COVID-19 vaccine. Study-wide results and limits: Targets within unmutated variant regions were reportedly found for nearly half of spike-specific TCRs. Only after the peak T cell response were repertoires sampled. There were mostly white British donors and more females than males, and clonal diversity was possibly underestimated.

To note about this clone: Its antigen is currently unknown.

The protocol was immunoSEQ multiplex PCR, while the TCRdb copy is restricted to in-frame clones and leaves out a portion. The top ten hold approximately 1.5% of the sample, which has more than 150,000 clones, over 90% seen once. The CDR3 runs to 12 residues. V was trimmed by 1 base and J by 4 bases, leaving 4 bases between them. Germline CDR1 and CDR2: SGHDN and FVKESK. The origin of this receptor is an adult who received the AZD1222 COVID-19 vaccine. The chain couples TRBV14 to TRBJ1-2; no clear D. Sequences were derived from peripheral blood, sampled 28 days after the second AZD1222 dose. CDR3 protein: CASSQVGYGYTF. The CDR3 DNA follows: TGTGCCAGCAGCCAAGTGGGCTATGGCTACACCTTC.